This T cell receptor beta chain was sequenced in a study of blood T cell dynamics during melanoma immunotherapy. At the level of the study: Patients with metastatic melanoma got pembrolizumab or nivolumab-ipilimumab as first-line care.

Details on this clone: Other nucleotide sequences in the sample specify the same CDR3.

Stated time point: pre-treatment baseline. Prior systemic cancer therapy, immunosuppressant use and other active malignancies excluded patients. The protocol was immunoSEQ multiplex PCR, while the TCRdb copy is restricted to in-frame clones and leaves out a portion. The data contain about 6,300 clones, around 90% of them singletons. The CDR3 is made up of 11 amino acids. CDR1 is DFQATT, CDR2 SNEGSKA, per germline (reference sequence). Trimming removed 4 bases from V and 2 bases from J, with 4 bases in between. This sequence was found in a human donor with melanoma. The sample here was cell-free DNA from blood, taken from a patient treated with checkpoint blockade. The chain joins TRBV20-1 to TRBJ2-3; D not certain. The CDR3 DNA reads as TGCAGTGCTACGCTCACAGATACGCAGTATTTT. Protein: CSATLTDTQYF.